The rows below give T cell receptor beta chains drawn from one sample of a study of CD8+ T cells in alopecia areata. TCRdb's copy holds only in-frame clones and misses some; the assay was immunoSEQ multiplex PCR. Here the sample spans 90,000 to 130,000 clones, approximately 60% being singletons. Sequencing used CD8+ T cells sorted from blood. The receptors here all came from a human donor in good health. Each CDR3 is given with its conserved first and last residue. D genes are given only for firm matches. Not all rows give a size; the values are once, few, many and, for expanded clones, a class.

V: TRBV5-1; size: -; J: TRBJ1-2; D: -; CDR3: CASSLEGDYGYTF; DNA: TGCGCCAGCAGCTTGGAGGGCGACTATGGCTACACCTTC
V: TRBV10-2; size: -; J: TRBJ1-2; D: -; CDR3: CASTAGAYGYTF; DNA: TGCGCCAGCACAGCAGGGGCGTATGGCTACACCTTC
V: TRBV29-1; size: few; J: TRBJ1-3; D: -; CDR3: CSVESPSGNTIYF; DNA: TGCAGCGTTGAATCGCCTTCTGGAAACACCATATATTTT
V: TRBV29-1; size: -; J: TRBJ1-2; D: -; CDR3: CSVEEWRDGYTF; DNA: TGCAGCGTTGAAGAATGGAGGGATGGCTACACCTTC
V: TRBV4-3; size: few; J: TRBJ2-3; D: TRBD2; CDR3: CASSPNPSPSGGSTDTQYF; DNA: TGCGCCAGCAGCCCGAACCCCTCACCTAGCGGGGGGTCCACAGATACGCAGTATTTT
V: TRBV5-6; size: -; J: TRBJ1-1; D: -; CDR3: CASSLGATPNTEAFF; DNA: TGTGCCAGCAGCTTGGGGGCTACGCCAAACACTGAAGCTTTCTTT
V: TRBV13; size: -; J: TRBJ1-1; D: -; CDR3: CASSLGRTEAFF; DNA: TGTGCCAGCAGCTTAGGCCGCACTGAAGCTTTCTTT
V: TRBV7-6; size: -; J: TRBJ2-6; D: -; CDR3: CASSLAPGTVSGANVLTF; DNA: TGTGCCAGCAGCTTAGCCCCCGGGACGGTGTCTGGGGCCAACGTCCTGACTTTC
V: TRBV7-2; size: -; J: TRBJ2-7; D: -; CDR3: CASSLRDNGSYEQYF; DNA: TGTGCCAGCAGCTTAAGGGACAACGGTTCCTACGAGCAGTACTTC
V: TRBV5-6; size: once; J: TRBJ2-2; D: -; CDR3: CASSPPWHRDPTGELFF; DNA: TGTGCCAGCAGCCCACCCTGGCACAGGGATCCCACCGGGGAGCTGTTTTTT
V: TRBV6-1; size: few; J: TRBJ1-5; D: TRBD1; CDR3: CASMGQGLTQPQHF; DNA: TGTGCCAGCATGGGACAGGGGCTTACGCAGCCCCAGCATTTT
V: TRBV7-9; size: -; J: TRBJ1-4; D: TRBD1; CDR3: CASSLGGTGDEKLFF; DNA: TGTGCCAGCAGCTTAGGCGGGACAGGGGATGAAAAACTGTTTTTT
V: TRBV5-1; size: once; J: TRBJ2-1; D: -; CDR3: CASSLTSFPEQFF; DNA: TGCGCCAGCAGCTTAACTAGTTTCCCTGAGCAGTTCTTC
V: TRBV11-2; size: -; J: TRBJ1-2; D: -; CDR3: CASSLGAYGYTF; DNA: TGTGCCAGCAGCTTAGGGGCCTATGGCTACACCTTC
V: TRBV19; size: -; J: TRBJ2-7; D: TRBD2; CDR3: CASSIYGGYEQYF; DNA: TGTGCCAGTAGTATATACGGGGGGTACGAGCAGTACTTC
V: TRBV4-1; size: -; J: TRBJ2-7; D: TRBD1; CDR3: CASSPRQGPSYEQYF; DNA: TGCGCCAGCAGCCCAAGACAGGGACCATCCTACGAGCAGTACTTC
V: TRBV30; size: -; J: TRBJ1-2; D: -; CDR3: CAWSVSYRAYGYTF; DNA: TGTGCCTGGAGTGTATCGTACAGGGCCTATGGCTACACCTTC
V: TRBV20-1; size: -; J: TRBJ1-4; D: -; CDR3: CSGELNEKLFF; DNA: TGCAGCGGGGAGCTGAATGAAAAACTGTTTTTT
V: TRBV7-9; size: few; J: TRBJ2-3; D: -; CDR3: CASSSATDTQYF; DNA: TGTGCCAGCAGCTCAGCCACAGATACGCAGTATTTT
V: TRBV6-5; size: -; J: TRBJ1-3; D: -; CDR3: CASSSPGAGNTIYF; DNA: TGTGCCAGCAGCTCTCCAGGGGCTGGAAACACCATATATTTT
V: TRBV7-7; size: -; J: TRBJ2-5; D: -; CDR3: CASSAAGGAETQYF; DNA: TGTGCTAGCAGCGCGGCAGGGGGGGCAGAGACCCAGTACTTC
V: TRBV5-6; size: -; J: TRBJ2-1; D: -; CDR3: CASSLGVNEQFF; DNA: TGTGCCAGCAGCTTGGGGGTCAATGAGCAGTTCTTC
V: TRBV15; size: once; J: TRBJ1-2; D: -; CDR3: CATSRDPYPANYGYTF; DNA: TGTGCCACCAGCAGAGATCCATACCCAGCTAACTATGGCTACACCTTC
V: TRBV9; size: -; J: TRBJ2-1; D: TRBD2; CDR3: CASSVASGVHNEQFF; DNA: TGTGCCAGCAGCGTAGCCAGCGGGGTACACAATGAGCAGTTCTTC
V: TRBV6-4; size: few; J: TRBJ2-1; D: TRBD2; CDR3: CASSDTSGGADEQFF; DNA: TGTGCCAGCAGTGATACTAGCGGGGGGGCCGATGAGCAGTTCTTC
V: TRBV9; size: -; J: TRBJ2-7; D: TRBD2; CDR3: CASSVGSGGYYEQYF; DNA: TGTGCCAGCAGCGTAGGTAGCGGGGGGTACTACGAGCAGTACTTC
V: TRBV5-4; size: -; J: TRBJ2-1; D: TRBD1; CDR3: CASSFTGDEQFF; DNA: TGTGCCAGCAGTTTTACAGGGGATGAGCAGTTCTTC
V: TRBV5-6; size: few; J: TRBJ1-2; D: TRBD1; CDR3: CASSTGQGEGYTF; DNA: TGTGCCAGCAGCACCGGACAGGGGGAAGGCTACACCTTC
V: TRBV7-8; size: -; J: TRBJ2-7; D: -; CDR3: CASSQEWGIPYEQYF; DNA: TGTGCCAGCAGCCAAGAGTGGGGTATTCCCTACGAGCAGTACTTC
V: TRBV5-1; size: -; J: TRBJ2-2; D: -; CDR3: CASTESNTGELFF; DNA: TGCGCCAGCACCGAATCCAACACCGGGGAGCTGTTTTTT
V: TRBV5-1; size: few; J: TRBJ2-7; D: -; CDR3: CASSEDYSDYEQYF; DNA: TGCGCCAGCAGCGAGGACTACAGTGACTACGAGCAGTACTTC
V: TRBV27; size: -; J: TRBJ2-3; D: -; CDR3: CASSLWDTDTQYF; DNA: TGTGCCAGCAGTCTATGGGACACAGATACGCAGTATTTT
V: TRBV5-1; size: large; J: TRBJ2-3; D: -; CDR3: CASSLNFGGGWTDTQYF; DNA: TGCGCCAGCAGCTTGAATTTCGGGGGAGGTTGGACAGATACGCAGTATTTT
V: TRBV2; size: -; J: TRBJ1-6; D: -; CDR3: CASSESGGSYNSPLHF; DNA: TGTGCCAGCAGTGAAAGCGGGGGGTCCTATAATTCACCCCTCCACTTT
V: TRBV4-2; size: -; J: TRBJ1-1; D: -; CDR3: CASAGKNTEAFF; DNA: TGTGCCAGCGCAGGGAAGAACACTGAAGCTTTCTTT
V: TRBV5-7; size: -; J: TRBJ2-1; D: -; CDR3: CASSLEMRQDRNEQFF; DNA: TGTGCCAGCAGCTTGGAGATGAGACAGGATCGCAATGAGCAGTTCTTC
V: TRBV23-1; size: -; J: TRBJ2-7; D: -; CDR3: CASSQSVNVTYEQYF; DNA: TGCGCCAGCAGTCAATCGGTAAACGTCACCTACGAGCAGTACTTC
V: TRBV11-2; size: few; J: TRBJ2-7; D: -; CDR3: CASSLIRGYEQYF; DNA: TGTGCCAGCAGCTTAATCCGCGGCTACGAGCAGTACTTC
V: TRBV5-6; size: -; J: TRBJ2-7; D: -; CDR3: CASSLGRNSYEQYF; DNA: TGTGCCAGCAGCTTGGGCCGAAACTCCTACGAGCAGTACTTC
V: TRBV11-2; size: -; J: TRBJ2-7; D: -; CDR3: CASSLGWGLTYEQYF; DNA: TGTGCCAGCAGCTTAGGGTGGGGCTTGACCTACGAGCAGTACTTC
V: TRBV5-6; size: -; J: TRBJ1-2; D: -; CDR3: CASSLDDYGYTF; DNA: TGTGCCAGCAGCTTGGACGACTATGGCTACACCTTC
V: TRBV29-1; size: -; J: TRBJ2-3; D: TRBD1; CDR3: CSVGGTGTSSPDTQYF; DNA: TGCAGCGTTGGTGGGACAGGGACCTCAAGTCCAGATACGCAGTATTTT
V: TRBV5-1; size: -; J: TRBJ2-1; D: -; CDR3: CASRTPRVGNEQFF; DNA: TGCGCCAGCAGGACCCCCAGGGTAGGCAATGAGCAGTTCTTC
V: TRBV27; size: -; J: TRBJ1-1; D: TRBD1; CDR3: CASATGGANTEAFF; DNA: TGTGCCAGCGCGACAGGGGGCGCGAACACTGAAGCTTTCTTT
V: TRBV29-1; size: -; J: TRBJ2-1; D: -; CDR3: CSVEFRTSGYNEQFF; DNA: TGCAGCGTTGAATTTAGGACGAGCGGTTACAATGAGCAGTTCTTC
V: TRBV5-1; size: few; J: TRBJ2-3; D: -; CDR3: CASSSSMDSDTQYF; DNA: TGCGCCAGCAGCTCCTCCATGGATTCAGATACGCAGTATTTT
V: TRBV6-1; size: few; J: TRBJ2-7; D: TRBD1; CDR3: CASKVRQGSTIEQYF; DNA: TGTGCCAGCAAAGTCCGACAGGGGTCGACGATCGAGCAGTACTTC
V: TRBV10-2; size: -; J: TRBJ2-7; D: TRBD2; CDR3: CASIPSGAYEQYF; DNA: TGCGCCAGCATCCCTAGCGGGGCCTACGAGCAGTACTTC
V: TRBV28; size: few; J: TRBJ2-7; D: -; CDR3: CASSLLERKTSSYEQYF; DNA: TGTGCCAGCAGTTTACTGGAACGAAAGACCAGCTCCTACGAGCAGTACTTC
V: TRBV7-9; size: -; J: TRBJ2-7; D: -; CDR3: CASSLSPGEQYF; DNA: TGTGCCAGCAGCTTATCTCCGGGGGAGCAGTACTTC
V: TRBV27; size: -; J: TRBJ2-7; D: -; CDR3: CASSQGLEQYF; DNA: TGTGCCAGCAGCCAGGGGCTCGAGCAGTACTTC
V: TRBV30; size: -; J: TRBJ2-5; D: -; CDR3: CAWSSGGLQETQYF; DNA: TGTGCCTGGAGTTCAGGAGGGTTGCAAGAGACCCAGTACTTC
V: TRBV7-9; size: -; J: TRBJ2-3; D: -; CDR3: CASSGPITDTQYF; DNA: TGTGCCAGCAGCGGGCCAATCACAGATACGCAGTATTTT
V: TRBV29-1; size: -; J: TRBJ1-2; D: -; CDR3: CSVYVRGYGYTF; DNA: TGCAGCGTCTACGTAAGGGGCTATGGCTACACCTTC
V: TRBV11-2; size: -; J: TRBJ2-7; D: -; CDR3: CASSLASGRTRDEQYF; DNA: TGTGCCAGCAGCTTAGCCAGCGGCAGGACCCGGGACGAGCAGTACTTC
V: TRBV5-6; size: few; J: TRBJ2-7; D: -; CDR3: CASSLRTAIRPREQYF; DNA: TGTGCCAGCAGCCTACGGACAGCCATACGACCTCGCGAGCAGTACTTC
V: TRBV30; size: -; J: TRBJ2-3; D: TRBD2; CDR3: CAWSHLAGGRTDTQYF; DNA: TGTGCCTGGAGTCATCTAGCGGGGGGCCGCACAGATACGCAGTATTTT